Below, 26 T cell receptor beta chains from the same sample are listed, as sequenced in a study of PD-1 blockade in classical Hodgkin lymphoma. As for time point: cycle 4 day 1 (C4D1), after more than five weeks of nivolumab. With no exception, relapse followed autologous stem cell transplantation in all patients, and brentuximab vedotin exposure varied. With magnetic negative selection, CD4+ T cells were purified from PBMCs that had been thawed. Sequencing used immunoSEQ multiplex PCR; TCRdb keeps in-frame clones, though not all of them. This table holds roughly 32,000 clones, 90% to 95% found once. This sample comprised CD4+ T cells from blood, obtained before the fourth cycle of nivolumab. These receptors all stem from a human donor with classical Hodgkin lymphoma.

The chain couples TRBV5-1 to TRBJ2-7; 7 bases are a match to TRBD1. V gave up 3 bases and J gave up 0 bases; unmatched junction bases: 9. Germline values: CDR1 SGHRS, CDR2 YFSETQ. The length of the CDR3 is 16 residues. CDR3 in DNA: TGCGCCAGCAGCTATATACCGGGACAGAGCTCCTACGAGCAGTACTTC. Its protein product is CASSYIPGQSSYEQYF.

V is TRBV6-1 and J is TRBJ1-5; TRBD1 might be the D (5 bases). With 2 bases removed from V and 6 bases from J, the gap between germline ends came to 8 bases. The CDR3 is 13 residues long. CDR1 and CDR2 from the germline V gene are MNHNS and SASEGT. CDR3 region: CASSELGGQPQHF. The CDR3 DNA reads TGTGCCAGCAGTGAACTGGGGGGTCAGCCCCAGCATTTT.

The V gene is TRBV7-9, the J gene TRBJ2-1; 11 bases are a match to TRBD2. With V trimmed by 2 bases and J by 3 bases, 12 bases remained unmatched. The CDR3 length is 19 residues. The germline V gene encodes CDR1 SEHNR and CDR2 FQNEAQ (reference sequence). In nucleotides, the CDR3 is TGTGCCAGCAGCTTATATGTAGCTAGCGGGAGGCCCTACTACAATGAGCAGTTCTTC. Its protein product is CASSLYVASGRPYYNEQFF.

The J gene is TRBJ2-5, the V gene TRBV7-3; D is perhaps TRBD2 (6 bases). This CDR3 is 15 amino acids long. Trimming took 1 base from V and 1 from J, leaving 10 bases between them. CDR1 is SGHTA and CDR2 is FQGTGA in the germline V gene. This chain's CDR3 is CASSLSSGLQETQYF. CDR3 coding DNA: TGTGCCAGCAGCTTAAGCTCGGGACTCCAAGAGACCCAGTACTTC.

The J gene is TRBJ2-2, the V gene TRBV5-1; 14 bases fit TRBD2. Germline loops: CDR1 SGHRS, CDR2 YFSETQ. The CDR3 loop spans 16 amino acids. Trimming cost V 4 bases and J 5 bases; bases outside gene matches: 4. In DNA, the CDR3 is TGCGCCAGCAGCGGGACTAGCGGGAGTATGACCGGGGAGCTGTTTTTT. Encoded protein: CASSGTSGSMTGELFF.

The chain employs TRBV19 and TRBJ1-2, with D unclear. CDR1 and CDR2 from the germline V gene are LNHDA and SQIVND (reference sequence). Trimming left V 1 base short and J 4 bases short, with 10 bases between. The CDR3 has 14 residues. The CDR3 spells CASSIGRDIYGYTF. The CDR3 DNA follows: TGTGCCAGTAGTATAGGCCGGGATATCTATGGCTACACCTTC.

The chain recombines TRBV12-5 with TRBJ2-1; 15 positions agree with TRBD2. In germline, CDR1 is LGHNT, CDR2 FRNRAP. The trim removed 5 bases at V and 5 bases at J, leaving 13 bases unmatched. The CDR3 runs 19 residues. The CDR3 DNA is TGTGCTAGTGGTCCCTACCGGACTAGCGGGAGGGGTGGGGACAATGAGCAGTTCTTC. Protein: CASGPYRTSGRGGDNEQFF. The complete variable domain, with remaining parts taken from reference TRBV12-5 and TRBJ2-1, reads DARVTQTPRHKVTEMGQEVTMRCQPILGHNTVFWYRQTMMQGLELLAYFRNRAPLDDSGMPKDRFSAEMPDATLATLKIQPSEPRDSAVYFCASGPYRTSGRGGDNEQFFGPGTRLTVL.

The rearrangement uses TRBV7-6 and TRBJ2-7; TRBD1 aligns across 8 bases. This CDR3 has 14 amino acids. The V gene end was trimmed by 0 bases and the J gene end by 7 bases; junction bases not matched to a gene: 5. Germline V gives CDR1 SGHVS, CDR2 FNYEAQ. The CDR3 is CASSLAGTGGEQYF. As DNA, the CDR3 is TGTGCCAGCAGCTTAGCCGGGACAGGAGGGGAGCAGTACTTC.

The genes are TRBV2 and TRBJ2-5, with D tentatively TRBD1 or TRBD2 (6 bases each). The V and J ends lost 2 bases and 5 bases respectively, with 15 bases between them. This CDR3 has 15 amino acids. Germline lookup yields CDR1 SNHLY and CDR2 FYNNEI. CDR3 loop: CASSEQVKGGETQYF. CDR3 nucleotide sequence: TGTGCCAGCAGTGAACAGGTTAAAGGGGGGGAGACCCAGTACTTC.

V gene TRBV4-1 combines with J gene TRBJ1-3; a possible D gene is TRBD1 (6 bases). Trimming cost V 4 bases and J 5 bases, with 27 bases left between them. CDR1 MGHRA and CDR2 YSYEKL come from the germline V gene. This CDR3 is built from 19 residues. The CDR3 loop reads CASSPPLGEQGRHRNTIYF. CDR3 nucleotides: TGCGCCAGCAGCCCACCCCTAGGAGAACAGGGACGCCATCGAAACACCATATATTTT.

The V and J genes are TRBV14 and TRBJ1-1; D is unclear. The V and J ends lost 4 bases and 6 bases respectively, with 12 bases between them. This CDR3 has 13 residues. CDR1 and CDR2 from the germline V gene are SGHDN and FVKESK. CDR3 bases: TGTGCCAGCAGCCCCCGACATTGGGCTGAAGCTTTCTTT. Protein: CASSPRHWAEAFF.

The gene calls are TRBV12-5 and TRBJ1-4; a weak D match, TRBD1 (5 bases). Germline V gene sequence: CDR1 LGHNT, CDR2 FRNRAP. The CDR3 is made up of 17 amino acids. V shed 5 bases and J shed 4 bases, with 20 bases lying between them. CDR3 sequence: CASGPNKEGTVNEKLFF. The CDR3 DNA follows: TGTGCTAGTGGTCCTAACAAAGAAGGGACGGTTAATGAAAAACTGTTTTTT.

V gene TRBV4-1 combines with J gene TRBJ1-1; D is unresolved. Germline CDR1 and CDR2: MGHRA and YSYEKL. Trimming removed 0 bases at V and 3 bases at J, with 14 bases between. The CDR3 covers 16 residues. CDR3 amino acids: CASSQDPNYWDTEAFF. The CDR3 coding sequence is TGCGCCAGCAGCCAAGACCCCAATTATTGGGACACTGAAGCTTTCTTT.

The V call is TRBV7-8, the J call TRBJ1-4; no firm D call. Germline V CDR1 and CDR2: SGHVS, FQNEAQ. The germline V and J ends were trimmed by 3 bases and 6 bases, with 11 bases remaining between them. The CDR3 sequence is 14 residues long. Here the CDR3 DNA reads TGTGCCAGCAGCTTCGACTTGGCGGATGAAAAACTGTTTTTT. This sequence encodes CASSFDLADEKLFF.

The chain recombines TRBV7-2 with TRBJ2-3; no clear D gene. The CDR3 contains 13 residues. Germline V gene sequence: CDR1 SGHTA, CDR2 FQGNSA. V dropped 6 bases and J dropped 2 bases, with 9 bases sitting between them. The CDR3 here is CASSPQFTDTQYF. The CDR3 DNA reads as TGTGCCAGCAGTCCCCAATTCACAGATACGCAGTATTTT.

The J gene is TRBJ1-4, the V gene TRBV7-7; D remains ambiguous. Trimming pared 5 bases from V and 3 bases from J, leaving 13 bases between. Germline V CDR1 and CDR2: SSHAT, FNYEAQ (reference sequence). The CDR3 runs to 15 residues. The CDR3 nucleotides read TGTGCCAGCAGCCCCTCCCGGTCACCTAATGAAAAACTGTTTTTT. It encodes CASSPSRSPNEKLFF.

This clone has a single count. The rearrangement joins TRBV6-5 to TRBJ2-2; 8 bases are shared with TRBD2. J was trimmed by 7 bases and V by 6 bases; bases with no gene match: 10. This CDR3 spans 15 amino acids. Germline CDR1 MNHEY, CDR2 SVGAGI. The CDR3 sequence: CASRRTGLAYGELFF. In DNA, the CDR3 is TGTGCCAGCAGGAGGACCGGACTAGCTTACGGGGAGCTGTTTTTT.

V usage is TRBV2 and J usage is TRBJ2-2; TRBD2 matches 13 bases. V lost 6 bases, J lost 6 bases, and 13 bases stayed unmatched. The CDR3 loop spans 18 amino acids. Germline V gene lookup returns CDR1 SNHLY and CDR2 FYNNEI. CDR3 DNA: TGTGCCAGCAGGGACCTCCACGGACTAGCGGGAGTAGCCGGGGAGCTGTTTTTT. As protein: CASRDLHGLAGVAGELFF.

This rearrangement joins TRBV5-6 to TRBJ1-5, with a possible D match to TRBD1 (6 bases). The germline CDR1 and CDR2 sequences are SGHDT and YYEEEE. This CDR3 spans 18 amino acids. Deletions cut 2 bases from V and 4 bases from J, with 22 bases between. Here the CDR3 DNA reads TGTGCCAGCAGCTTACGTGTCTCCTCGACAGGAGTGAATCAGCCCCAGCATTTT. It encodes CASSLRVSSTGVNQPQHF. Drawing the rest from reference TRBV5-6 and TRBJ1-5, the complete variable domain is DAGVTQSPTHLIKTRGQQVTLRCSPKSGHDTVSWYQQALGQGPQFIFQYYEEEERQRGNFPDRFSGHQFPNYSSELNVNALLLGDSALYLCASSLRVSSTGVNQPQHFGDGTRLSIL.

For the CDR3, the DNA is TGCGCCAGCAGTCTTGAGTATGGAGATACGCAGTATTTT. It encodes CASSLEYGDTQYF. This chain links TRBV5-1 with TRBJ2-3; D remains ambiguous. V shed 5 bases and J shed 5 bases, with 12 bases lying between them. This CDR3 contains 13 residues. Germline-derived CDR1 and CDR2 are SGHRS and YFSETQ.

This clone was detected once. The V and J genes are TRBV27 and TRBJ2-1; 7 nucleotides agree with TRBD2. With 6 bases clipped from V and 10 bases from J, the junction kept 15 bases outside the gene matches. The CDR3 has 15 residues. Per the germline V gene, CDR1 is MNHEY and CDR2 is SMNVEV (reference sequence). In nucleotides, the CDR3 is TGTGCCAGCAGCTTTATCCGCCCGACTAGCAGCGAGCAGTTCTTC. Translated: CASSFIRPTSSEQFF.

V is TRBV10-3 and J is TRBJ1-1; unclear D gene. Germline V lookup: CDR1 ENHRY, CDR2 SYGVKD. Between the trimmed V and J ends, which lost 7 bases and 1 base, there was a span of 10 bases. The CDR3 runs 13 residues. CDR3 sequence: CAINQDRNTEAFF. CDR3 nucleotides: TGTGCCATCAACCAAGACCGGAACACTGAAGCTTTCTTT.

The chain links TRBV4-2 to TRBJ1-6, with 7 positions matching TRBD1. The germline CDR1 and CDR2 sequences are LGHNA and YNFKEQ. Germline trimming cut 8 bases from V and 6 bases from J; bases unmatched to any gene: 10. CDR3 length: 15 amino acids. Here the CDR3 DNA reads TGTGCCAGCGGCGTACAGGGGACGATTAATTCACCCCTCCACTTT. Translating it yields CASGVQGTINSPLHF.

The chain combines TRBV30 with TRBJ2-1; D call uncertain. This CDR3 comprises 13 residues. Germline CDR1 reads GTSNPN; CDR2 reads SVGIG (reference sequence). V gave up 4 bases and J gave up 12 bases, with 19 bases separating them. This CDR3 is CAWMTGGMTGQFF. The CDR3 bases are TGTGCCTGGATGACGGGTGGGATGACTGGGCAGTTCTTC. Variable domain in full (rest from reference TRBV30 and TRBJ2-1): SQTIHQWPATLVQPVGSPLSLECTVEGTSNPNLYWYRQAAGRGLQLLFYSVGIGQISSEVPQNLSASRPQDRQFILSSKKLLLSDSGFYLCAWMTGGMTGQFFGPGTRLTVL.

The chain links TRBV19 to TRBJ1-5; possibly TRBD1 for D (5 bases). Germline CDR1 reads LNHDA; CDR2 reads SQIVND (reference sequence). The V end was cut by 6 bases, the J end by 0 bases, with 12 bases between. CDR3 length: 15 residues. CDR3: CASRIQVYSNQPQHF. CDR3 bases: TGTGCCAGTAGGATACAGGTCTATAGCAATCAGCCCCAGCATTTT.

As DNA, the CDR3 is TGTGCCTGGAGTCTACCAGATACGCAGTATTTT. Its protein product is CAWSLPDTQYF. The J gene is TRBJ2-3, the V gene TRBV30; no reliable D call. In germline, CDR1 is GTSNPN, CDR2 SVGIG (reference sequence). V was shortened by 2 bases and J by 4 bases, with 4 bases between the two germline ends. The CDR3 length is 11 residues.